The T cell receptor (beta chain) under discussion was sequenced for a study of blood T cells in healthy people across ages. Findings and limits, study-wide: Samples with more naive T cells showed higher observed beta diversity.

A J-beta primer mix and a sample-barcoded 5' primer were used in a second PCR of roughly 6 to 12 cycles. TCRdb passed the 5' RACE reads through MiXCR, listing each CDR3 protein once. The data hold hundreds of thousands of distinct CDR3 sequences, with around 52% observed a single time. A word on this clonotype: Its antigen is not known.

This TCR was sampled from a woman of 80 years or more in good health. The sequencing input was blood.

The CDR3 DNA follows: TGCGCCAGCAGCCAAGGGGACTTACCCACCGGGGAGCTGTTTTTT. As protein: CASSQGDLPTGELFF. The chain couples TRBV4-3 to TRBJ2-2; possible D gene TRBD2, 6 bases. The CDR3 consists of 15 residues. V was pared by 1 base and J by 4 bases, with 10 bases between. Germline CDR1 LGHNA, CDR2 YSLEER.